This passage covers 8 T cell receptor beta chains from one sample sequenced in a study of blood T cell repertoires in COVID-19. The repertoire was sequenced with immunoSEQ multiplex PCR; TCRdb's copy has only in-frame clones and lacks some. Of 110,000 to 150,000 clones in the sample, more than 80% are singletons; the top ten hold approximately 9.5%. The sequenced material came from peripheral blood. The source of these receptors is a woman of 80 years or more in a cohort sampled during active or convalescent COVID-19.

The chain uses TRBV14 and TRBJ1-6; D not resolved. Germline V gene lookup returns CDR1 SGHDN and CDR2 FVKESK. The V end was cut by 1 base, the J end by 10 bases, with 11 bases between. This CDR3 contains 14 residues. The CDR3 coding sequence is TGTGCCAGCAGCCAAGGTCAGGTAACCTCACCCCTCCACTTT. It is translated as CASSQGQVTSPLHF.

This clone came up once. This sequence joins TRBV24-1 and TRBJ1-2, with D possibly matching TRBD1 (5 bases). The V and J ends lost 0 bases and 4 bases respectively, with 20 bases between them. The CDR3 spans 18 residues. CDR1 and CDR2 (germline): KGHDR, SFDVKD. CDR3 loop: CATSDLRNLVRTTYGYTF. CDR3 sequence (DNA): TGTGCCACCAGTGATTTGCGAAATCTGGTCCGGACAACCTATGGCTACACCTTC.

This clone was counted between two and nine times. V gene TRBV9 combines with J gene TRBJ2-2; 7 bases map to TRBD1. The CDR3 contains 17 residues. The germline CDR1 and CDR2 sequences are SGDLS and YYNGEE. With V trimmed by 5 bases and J by 4 bases, 14 bases remained unmatched. In nucleotides, the CDR3 is TGTGCCAGCAGGATAAACGACGACAGGGCCAGCACCGGGGAGCTGTTTTTT. It translates to CASRINDDRASTGELFF.

The chain couples TRBV28 to TRBJ2-4; 10 bases are shared with TRBD1. From germline, CDR1 is MDHEN and CDR2 SYDVKM. The CDR3 runs to 16 residues. The ends lost 11 bases at V and 8 bases at J; junction bases unmatched: 18. The CDR3 DNA sequence: TGTGCCTGCTGCCCCGCGGGACAGGGGAAGGGACACATTCAGTACTTC. It yields the protein CACCPAGQGKGHIQYF. Variable domain in full (rest from reference TRBV28 and TRBJ2-4): DVKVTQSSRYLVKRTGEKVFLECVQDMDHENMFWYRQDPGLGLRLIYFSYDVKMKEKGDIPEGYSVSREKKERFSLILESASTNQTSMYLCACCPAGQGKGHIQYFGAGTRLSVL.

V and J are TRBV28 and TRBJ2-3; 8 bases line up with TRBD2. The V gene end was trimmed by 3 bases and the J gene end by 5 bases; junction bases not matched to a gene: 16. Germline V gene lookup returns CDR1 MDHEN and CDR2 SYDVKM. CDR3 length: 18 residues. The CDR3 region has the DNA TGTGCCAGCAGTTTTTTGGCGACTAGCGTTTCCGGCAAAGATACGCAGTATTTT. It translates to CASSFLATSVSGKDTQYF.

The chain recombines TRBV9 with TRBJ2-2, with a weak D call TRBD1 (6 bases). The CDR3 spans 16 residues. CDR1 SGDLS and CDR2 YYNGEE come from the germline V gene. V shed 4 bases and J shed 4 bases, with 17 bases lying between them. The CDR3, as DNA: TGTGCCAGCAGCTTATGGGGACATTTATCCACCGGGGAGCTGTTTTTT. It yields the protein CASSLWGHLSTGELFF.

This clone was recorded only once. The chain uses TRBV12-3 or TRBV12-4 and TRBJ2-7; D uncertain. V lost 3 bases and J lost 6, with 9 bases in between. The CDR3 is 12 residues long. The DNA for the CDR3 is TGTGCCAGCAGTTTTTCTGGGCTCGAGCAGTACTTC. Translating gives CASSFSGLEQYF.

The J gene is TRBJ2-3, the V gene TRBV5-1; tentative D call: TRBD1 (6 bases). Germline CDR1 SGHRS, CDR2 YFSETQ. Between the trimmed V and J ends, which lost 1 base and 2 bases, there was a span of 8 bases. This CDR3 comprises 14 residues. The CDR3: CASSLWTDTDTQYF. CDR3 bases: TGCGCCAGCAGCTTGTGGACAGACACAGATACGCAGTATTTT.